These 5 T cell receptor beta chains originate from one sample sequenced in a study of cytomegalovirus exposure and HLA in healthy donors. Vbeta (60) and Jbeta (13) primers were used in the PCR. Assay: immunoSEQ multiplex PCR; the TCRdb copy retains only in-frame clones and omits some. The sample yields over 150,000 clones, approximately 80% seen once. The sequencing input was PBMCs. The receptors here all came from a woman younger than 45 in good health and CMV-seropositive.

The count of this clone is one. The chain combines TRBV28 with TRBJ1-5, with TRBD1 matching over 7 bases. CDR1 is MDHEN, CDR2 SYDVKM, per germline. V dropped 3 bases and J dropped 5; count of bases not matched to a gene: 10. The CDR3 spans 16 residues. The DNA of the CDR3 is TGTGCCAGCAGTTTCGGGGCAGGGGGTGCCTATCAGCCCCAGCATTTT. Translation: CASSFGAGGAYQPQHF.

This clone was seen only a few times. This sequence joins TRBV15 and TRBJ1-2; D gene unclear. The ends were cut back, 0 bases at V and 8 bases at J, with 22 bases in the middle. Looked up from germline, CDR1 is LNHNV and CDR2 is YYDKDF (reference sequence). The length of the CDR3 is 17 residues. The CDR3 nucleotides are TGTGCCACCAGCAGAGAAATTTCGGGTTCTGAACCCTACGGCTACACCTTC. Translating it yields CATSREISGSEPYGYTF.

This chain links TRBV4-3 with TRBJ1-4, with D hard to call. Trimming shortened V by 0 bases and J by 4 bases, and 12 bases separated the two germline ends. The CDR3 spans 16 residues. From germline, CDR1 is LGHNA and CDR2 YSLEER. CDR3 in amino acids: CASSQDGPARNEKLFF. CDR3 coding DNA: TGCGCCAGCAGCCAAGATGGGCCGGCTCGTAATGAAAAACTGTTTTTT.

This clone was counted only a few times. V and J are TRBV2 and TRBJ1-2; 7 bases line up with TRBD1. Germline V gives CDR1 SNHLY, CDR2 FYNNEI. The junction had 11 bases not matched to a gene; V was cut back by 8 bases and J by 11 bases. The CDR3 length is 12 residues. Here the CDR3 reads CASGVDRALYTF. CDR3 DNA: TGTGCCAGCGGCGTTGACAGGGCCCTGTACACCTTC. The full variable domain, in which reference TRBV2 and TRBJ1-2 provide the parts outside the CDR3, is EPEVTQTPSHQVTQMGQEVILRCVPISNHLYFYWYRQILGQKVEFLVSFYNNEISEKSEIFDDQFSVERPDGSNFTLKIRSTKLEDSAMYFCASGVDRALYTFGSGTRLTVV.

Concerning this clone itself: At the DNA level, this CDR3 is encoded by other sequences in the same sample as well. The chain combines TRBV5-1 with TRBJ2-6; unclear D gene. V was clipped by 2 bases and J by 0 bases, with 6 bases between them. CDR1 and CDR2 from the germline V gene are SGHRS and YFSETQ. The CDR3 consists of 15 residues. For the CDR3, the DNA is TGCGCCAGCAGCTTTACGGGCTCTGGGGCCAACGTCCTGACTTTC. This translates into CASSFTGSGANVLTF.